The 28 T cell receptor beta chains listed next were all sequenced from one sample in a study of metastatic and nonmetastatic thyroid tumors. TCRdb ran MiXCR on the PCR reads. This table has tens of thousands of clones, 20% to 30% appearing once. No patient had received any treatment before thyroid surgery. Sequenced material: tumor tissue. These TCRs come from a female donor with papillary thyroid cancer or a benign thyroid nodule (not recorded which). Some clones in this sample may be carry-over from other donors' samples.

A note on this clone: The junction differs from germline at one of its ends, possibly a read error. This chain links TRBV10-3 with TRBJ2-7; no firm D call. The germline CDR1 and CDR2 sequences are ENHRY and SYGVKD. This CDR3 comprises 11 residues. The CDR3 DNA sequence: TGTGCCATCAGGATCCTCTACGATCAGTACTTC. It translates to CAIRILYDQYF.

This clone was seen only once. Germline and junction disagree at one end, which may indicate a read error. The rearrangement joins TRBV3-1 to TRBJ1-1; D ambiguous. This CDR3 has 12 residues. Germline V gene lookup returns CDR1 LGHDT and CDR2 YNNKEL (reference sequence). The CDR3 loop reads CVSSQDKSEAFF. CDR3 sequence (DNA): TGTGTCAGCAGCCAAGATAAGTCTGAAGCTTTCTTT.

In its sample, this clone was seen many times. The chain employs TRBV7-9 and TRBJ2-2; D unclear. The germline V and J ends were trimmed by 2 bases and 3 bases, with 10 bases remaining between them. This CDR3 spans 15 amino acids. Germline V gene lookup returns CDR1 SEHNR and CDR2 FQNEAQ (reference sequence). CDR3 bases: TGTGCCAGCAGCTTAAATCCCTCATACACCGGGGAGCTGTTTTTT. It translates to CASSLNPSYTGELFF.

The genes are TRBV27 and TRBJ2-7; D might be TRBD1 (5 bases). Trimming took 4 bases from V and 5 from J, leaving 18 bases between them. Germline CDR1 MNHEY, CDR2 SMNVEV (reference sequence). The CDR3 totals 15 residues. The CDR3 reads CASSWGGNRRNEQYF. CDR3 coding DNA: TGTGCCAGCAGTTGGGGCGGTAATAGGAGAAACGAGCAGTACTTC.

The V gene is TRBV28, the J gene TRBJ1-2; D uncertain. Trimming stripped 7 bases from V and 8 bases from J, with 17 bases between. Germline V gene data show CDR1 as MDHEN and CDR2 as SYDVKM. The CDR3 is made up of 13 amino acids. Written as DNA, the CDR3 is TGTGCCAGCATAACGGCGGTTAGAGGGGGCTACACCTTC. Protein sequence: CASITAVRGGYTF.

This clone was detected ten times or more. The same CDR3 arises from other DNA sequences in this sample as well. The genes are TRBV12-3 or TRBV12-4 and TRBJ1-4; 8 bases match TRBD1. The CDR3 has 16 amino acids. The V segment lost 0 bases and the J segment 8 bases; nucleotides outside the gene matches: 8. DNA of the CDR3: TGTGCCAGCAGTTTAGCCCGGACAGGGAGGGGGGAAAAACTGTTTTTT. This encodes CASSLARTGRGEKLFF.

V gene TRBV7-2 combines with J gene TRBJ2-5; perhaps D is TRBD1 or TRBD2 (5 bases each). The germline V gene has CDR1 SGHTA and CDR2 FQGNSA. This CDR3 has 15 residues. Trimming took off 4 bases at V and 4 bases at J, with 16 bases between the two ends. The CDR3 region is CASSSRDARRETQYF. In DNA, the CDR3 is TGTGCCAGCAGCTCCCGGGACGCCCGCCGAGAGACCCAGTACTTC.

This clone was counted at least ten times. The chain is built from TRBV6-2 or TRBV6-3 and TRBJ2-1; 10 bases are a match to TRBD2. V lost 0 bases, J lost 6 bases, and 2 bases stayed unmatched. This CDR3 is 15 amino acids long. Germline loops: CDR1 MNHEY, CDR2 SVGEGT. CDR3 loop: CASSYSSGGANEQFF. CDR3 bases: TGTGCCAGCAGTTACTCAAGCGGGGGGGCCAATGAGCAGTTCTTC.

At least ten counts were recorded for this clone. The chain recombines TRBV6-2 or TRBV6-3 with TRBJ1-1, with D possibly matching TRBD1 (5 bases). V lost 7 bases, J lost 6 bases, and 21 bases lay in between. CDR1 MNHEY and CDR2 SVGEGT come from the germline V gene. The CDR3 is 15 residues long. CDR3: CASIRGPHDPSEAFF. The DNA for the CDR3 is TGTGCCAGCATCCGGGGCCCCCACGACCCCTCTGAAGCTTTCTTT.

CDR3 protein: CASSLEPGQGSSGNTIYF. The DNA for the CDR3 is TGTGCCAGCAGCTTGGAACCGGGACAGGGGAGCTCTGGAAACACCATATATTTT. The chain joins TRBV11-1 to TRBJ1-3, with 10 bases fitting TRBD1. Germline V lookup: CDR1 SGHAT, CDR2 FQDESV (reference sequence). The CDR3 totals 18 residues. Germline trimming cut 3 bases from V and 0 bases from J; bases unmatched to any gene: 8.

This clone was seen ten or more times. The chain uses TRBV28 and TRBJ2-1; the D gene could be TRBD1 or TRBD2 (6 bases each). The germline V gene encodes CDR1 MDHEN and CDR2 SYDVKM. This CDR3 comprises 13 residues. V lost 11 bases and J 7 bases, leaving 18 bases between the germline ends. CDR3 coding DNA: TGTGCCGGCCGGGGCCGGAGGGGGAATGAGCAGTTCTTC. This codes for CAGRGRRGNEQFF.

The rearrangement uses TRBV5-6 and TRBJ2-5; 8 nucleotides agree with TRBD1. Germline CDR1 reads SGHDT; CDR2 reads YYEEEE. CDR3 length: 14 residues. J was trimmed by 4 bases and V by 4 bases; bases with no gene match: 6. The CDR3 sequence is CASSPTGALETQYF. In DNA form, the CDR3 reads TGTGCCAGCAGCCCGACAGGGGCCTTAGAGACCCAGTACTTC.

This clone was found once. The chain employs TRBV20-1 and TRBJ2-7, with a possible D match to TRBD1 (5 bases). CDR3 size: 15 residues. V lost 2 bases, J lost 2 bases, and 16 bases lay in between. CDR1 is DFQATT and CDR2 is SNEGSKA in the germline V gene (reference sequence). The CDR3 sequence is CSARPIVQETYEQYF. CDR3 coding DNA: TGCAGTGCTAGACCCATCGTACAGGAGACCTACGAGCAGTACTTC.

This clone was observed a handful of times. V gene TRBV6-6 combines with J gene TRBJ1-1; D is undetermined. The length of the CDR3 is 15 residues. Germline V gene lookup returns CDR1 MNHNY and CDR2 SVGAGI (reference sequence). Trimming pared 2 bases from V and 1 base from J, leaving 11 bases between. The CDR3 DNA reads as TGTGCCAGCAGTTACACTCCTAGACCGAACACTGAAGCTTTCTTT. Encoded protein: CASSYTPRPNTEAFF.

This clone was counted only a few times. This chain connects TRBV4-1 to TRBJ2-7, with 9 bases aligning to TRBD2. Germline V gene lookup returns CDR1 MGHRA and CDR2 YSYEKL. CDR3 length: 16 amino acids. Trimming at V came to 1 base and at J to 0 bases, leaving 4 bases not matched to a gene. The DNA of the CDR3 is TGCGCCAGCAGCCAAGGGCGGACTAGCGACTCCTACGAGCAGTACTTC. Protein: CASSQGRTSDSYEQYF.

This clone was observed a handful of times. The rearrangement uses TRBV28 and TRBJ2-7; possibly TRBD2 for D (5 bases). CDR1 and CDR2 (germline): MDHEN, SYDVKM. Trimming left V 2 bases short and J 0 bases short, with 8 bases between. The CDR3 loop spans 14 amino acids. CDR3 sequence: CASSLEGFSYEQYF. CDR3 sequence (DNA): TGTGCCAGCAGTTTAGAGGGTTTCTCCTACGAGCAGTACTTC.

The chain recombines TRBV15 with TRBJ2-7; 11 positions agree with TRBD2. Germline lookup yields CDR1 LNHNV and CDR2 YYDKDF (reference sequence). This CDR3 region has 16 residues. Germline trimming cut 3 bases from V and 2 bases from J; bases unmatched to any gene: 6. CDR3 in amino acids: CATSRSSGRPPYEQYF. Written as DNA, the CDR3 is TGTGCCACCAGCAGGTCTAGCGGGAGGCCGCCCTACGAGCAGTACTTC.

This clone was detected ten times or more. The chain is built from TRBV30 and TRBJ2-2, with 9 bases aligning to TRBD1. The CDR3 sequence is 17 residues long. CDR1 and CDR2 (germline): GTSNPN, SVGIG (reference sequence). Trimming removed 5 bases from V and 6 bases from J; junction bases left unmatched: 16. The CDR3 DNA reads as TGTGCCTGGGGTCGGAGACGCACAGGGGGCAGGGCCGGGGAGCTGTTTTTT. Amino acids: CAWGRRRTGGRAGELFF.

The V call is TRBV6-2 or TRBV6-3, the J call TRBJ2-7; 10 nucleotides line up with TRBD2. J lost 1 base, V lost 4 bases, and 4 bases had no gene match. CDR3 length: 15 residues. In germline, CDR1 is MNHEY, CDR2 SVGEGT. This CDR3 is CASSSSGGRSYEQYF. CDR3 DNA: TGTGCCAGCAGTTCTAGCGGGGGCCGATCCTACGAGCAGTACTTC.

Many counts were recorded for this clone. This chain connects TRBV4-2 to TRBJ1-1; no clear D. CDR3 length: 16 residues. Trimming took off 1 base at V and 0 bases at J, with 12 bases between the two ends. Germline CDR1 is LGHNA and CDR2 is YNFKEQ. The CDR3 DNA sequence: TGTGCCAGCAGCCAAGTACATTGGAGTATGAACACTGAAGCTTTCTTT. Its translation: CASSQVHWSMNTEAFF.

This clone was seen repeatedly, ten times or more. The chain has TRBV10-3 and TRBJ2-1; TRBD2 might be the D (6 bases). The CDR3 loop spans 14 amino acids. Trimming stripped 4 bases from V and 2 bases from J, with 9 bases between. Germline V gives CDR1 ENHRY, CDR2 SYGVKD. In DNA form, the CDR3 reads TGTGCCATCAGTGTAGCGGAGACCTACAATGAGCAGTTCTTC. This codes for CAISVAETYNEQFF.

This clone was counted ten times or more. The chain recombines TRBV3-1 with TRBJ1-2; D is possibly TRBD1 (6 bases). The CDR3 extends over 15 amino acids. Looked up from germline, CDR1 is LGHDT and CDR2 is YNNKEL (reference sequence). V was pared by 4 bases and J by 5 bases, with 17 bases between. The CDR3 coding sequence is TGTGCCAGCAGCCCAATCCTAAGAGGGGGTTATGGCTACACCTTC. It yields the protein CASSPILRGGYGYTF.

This clone was seen repeatedly, ten times or more. Within the sample, other DNA sequences also encode this same CDR3. The chain couples TRBV7-8 to TRBJ2-1, with 7 bases identical to TRBD2. CDR1 SGHVS and CDR2 FQNEAQ come from the germline V gene. V lost 1 base, J lost 7 bases, and 4 bases stayed unmatched. CDR3 length: 14 residues. Written as DNA, the CDR3 is TGTGCCAGCAGCTTAGGAGGGGAGGGGAATGAGCAGTTCTTC. It specifies CASSLGGEGNEQFF.

This chain links TRBV6-2 or TRBV6-3 with TRBJ2-7; 8 bases line up with TRBD2. The CDR3 length is 19 residues. Germline CDR1 is MNHEY and CDR2 is SVGEGT. V lost 0 bases, J lost 4 bases, and 17 bases stayed unmatched. CDR3 sequence (DNA): TGTGCCAGCAGTTACTCGAAGTGGCAGGGGAGAGCGGGAGTGTACGAGCAGTACTTC. Translation: CASSYSKWQGRAGVYEQYF.

A note on this clone: One end of the junction is discordant with germline, which a read error may explain. The chain combines TRBV6-1 with TRBJ2-1; D remains unclear. This CDR3 contains 18 residues. Per germline, CDR1 MNHNS and CDR2 SASEGT. CDR3 in amino acids: CASRAAVLRFEGGNEQFF. Written as DNA, the CDR3 is TGCGCCAGCAGAGCCGCCGTGTTGCGCTTTGAAGGCGGCAATGAGCAGTTCTTC.

The chain joins TRBV12-3 or TRBV12-4 to TRBJ2-2, with D possibly TRBD1 on 6 matching bases. The CDR3 consists of 20 residues. With 3 bases removed from V and 0 bases from J, the gap between germline ends came to 23 bases. The CDR3 region is CASSFTVTGKIPSNTGELFF. As DNA, the CDR3 is TGTGCCAGCAGTTTCACCGTGACAGGTAAAATCCCTTCGAACACCGGGGAGCTGTTTTTT.

A few counts support this clone. This chain links TRBV19 with TRBJ1-1; the D is unclear. V lost 7 bases and J lost 0, with 9 bases in between. This CDR3 is built from 13 residues. Per germline, CDR1 LNHDA and CDR2 SQIVND (reference sequence). The CDR3 DNA sequence: TGTGCCAGTACCGGCAACGTGAACACTGAAGCTTTCTTT. It specifies CASTGNVNTEAFF.

This clone was counted at least ten times. This sequence joins TRBV28 and TRBJ1-2; D ambiguous. Germline V gene data show CDR1 as MDHEN and CDR2 as SYDVKM. The CDR3 is 14 amino acids. The V and J ends lost 5 bases and 7 bases respectively, with 17 bases between them. The CDR3 spells CASSTTFTRFGYTF. CDR3 in DNA: TGTGCCAGCAGTACAACATTTACCCGGTTTGGCTACACCTTC.